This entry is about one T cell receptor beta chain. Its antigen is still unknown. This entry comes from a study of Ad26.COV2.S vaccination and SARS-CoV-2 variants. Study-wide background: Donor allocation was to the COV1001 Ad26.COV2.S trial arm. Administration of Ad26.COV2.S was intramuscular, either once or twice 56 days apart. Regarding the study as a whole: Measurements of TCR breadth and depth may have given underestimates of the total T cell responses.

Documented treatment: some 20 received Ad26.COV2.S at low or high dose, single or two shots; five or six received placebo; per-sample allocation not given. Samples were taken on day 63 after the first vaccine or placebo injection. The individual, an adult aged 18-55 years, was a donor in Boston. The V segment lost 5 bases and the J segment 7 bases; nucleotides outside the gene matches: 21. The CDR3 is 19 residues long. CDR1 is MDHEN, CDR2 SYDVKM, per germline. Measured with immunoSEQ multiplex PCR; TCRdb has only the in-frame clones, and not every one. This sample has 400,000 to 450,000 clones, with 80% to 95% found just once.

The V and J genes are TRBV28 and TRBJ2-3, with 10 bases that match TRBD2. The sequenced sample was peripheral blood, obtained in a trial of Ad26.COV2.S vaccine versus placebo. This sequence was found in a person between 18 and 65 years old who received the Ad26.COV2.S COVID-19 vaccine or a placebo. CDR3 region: CASSIPSGLAGVPPNTQYF. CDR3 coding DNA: TGTGCCAGCAGTATACCATCCGGGCTAGCGGGGGTACCTCCAAATACGCAGTATTTT.